This TCR beta chain is drawn from a study of CD8 T cells in ankylosing spondylitis. Study-wide results and limits: Disease-associated clones were reportedly significantly overrepresented in matched ankylosing spondylitis synovial fluid. Disease-associated clonotypes exhibited CD8+ identity and were relatively infrequent in peripheral blood.

The CDR3 loop spans 14 amino acids. The V gene's germline CDR1 is SGHRS and CDR2 YFSETQ. Trimming removed 4 bases from V and 6 bases from J; junction bases left unmatched: 9. This clonotype was detected a few times. Its antigen is undetermined. As the method for making TCR beta libraries, quantitative 5'-RACE with molecular barcodes was used. MiXCR was run by TCRdb on the 5' RACE reads, yielding one entry per CDR3 protein. The sample has some 240,000 distinct CDR3 sequences; 15% to 20% are singletons. This TCR derives from a male donor with ankylosing spondylitis or in good health (not recorded which). Sequenced input: blood, either unsorted or a sorted T cell fraction (not recorded which). The gene calls are TRBV5-1 and TRBJ2-7; 8 bases align to TRBD1. The CDR3 sequence: CASSAGQGRAEQYF. The CDR3 coding sequence is TGCGCCAGCAGCGCAGGACAGGGACGGGCCGAGCAGTACTTC.